One and the same sample provided the 15 T cell receptor beta chains below, sequenced in a study of cytomegalovirus exposure and HLA in healthy donors. PCR primers comprised 60 Vbeta and 13 Jbeta primers. TCRdb's copy holds only in-frame clones and misses some; the assay was immunoSEQ multiplex PCR. This table has approximately 110,000 clones, over 70% appearing once. The sequencing sample was made of PBMCs. These receptors came from a man aged 40-49 years in good health and CMV-seronegative.

This clone has more than one count but fewer than ten. The chain has TRBV7-9 and TRBJ2-7; 7 nucleotides match TRBD1. Per germline, CDR1 SEHNR and CDR2 FQNEAQ (reference sequence). This CDR3 comprises 15 residues. Trimming at V came to 4 bases and at J to 1 base, leaving 7 bases not matched to a gene. The CDR3 nucleotides read TGTGCCAGCAGCTCACCAGACAGGGCGTCCTACGAGCAGTACTTC. Protein product: CASSSPDRASYEQYF.

The chain carries TRBV23-1 and TRBJ2-1; the match to TRBD1 covers 7 bases. TRBV23-1 is given ORF status, its function remaining uncertain. This CDR3 is 16 amino acids long. V lost 4 bases, J lost 5 bases, and 11 bases stayed unmatched. The CDR3 region has the DNA TGCGCCAGCAGTCCTCAACCGGGACAGCCCGACAATGAGCAGTTCTTC. Protein: CASSPQPGQPDNEQFF.

The chain couples TRBV11-1 to TRBJ1-6; maybe TRBD1 (5 bases). CDR1 is SGHAT, CDR2 FQDESV, per germline (reference sequence). There are 16 residues in the CDR3. V was clipped by 1 base and J by 4 bases, with 11 bases between them. CDR3 amino acids: CASSLVTGDYNSPLHF. In DNA, the CDR3 is TGTGCCAGCAGCTTAGTTACAGGCGATTATAATTCACCCCTCCACTTT.

This clone appeared a few times. This rearrangement joins TRBV7-7 to TRBJ2-2; no reliable D call. The germline V and J ends were trimmed by 5 bases and 5 bases, with 9 bases remaining between them. Looked up from germline, CDR1 is SSHAT and CDR2 is FNYEAQ (reference sequence). The CDR3 sequence is 13 residues long. CDR3: CASSRGRTGELFF. The CDR3 DNA sequence: TGTGCCAGCAGCCGAGGTAGAACCGGGGAGCTGTTTTTT.

The CDR3 here is CASSETGGTGLTEAFF. CDR3 DNA sequence: TGTGCCAGCAGTGAAACGGGTGGGACAGGGTTAACTGAAGCTTTCTTT. The chain is built from TRBV2 and TRBJ1-1; TRBD1 matches 9 bases. The V gene's germline CDR1 is SNHLY and CDR2 FYNNEI. This CDR3 has 16 amino acids. Trimming at V came to 2 bases and at J to 5 bases, leaving 9 bases not matched to a gene.

This clone was recorded only once. The same CDR3 also results from other DNA sequences found in this sample. The genes are TRBV28 and TRBJ1-6; D remains ambiguous. Between the trimmed V and J ends, which lost 8 bases and 8 bases, there was a span of 10 bases. The CDR3 loop spans 12 amino acids. Germline loops: CDR1 MDHEN, CDR2 SYDVKM. CDR3 region: CASGRVDSPLHF. The CDR3 DNA is TGTGCCAGCGGGAGGGTTGATTCACCCCTCCACTTT.

This chain links TRBV4-1 with TRBJ1-4; D is possibly TRBD1 (5 bases). The germline V and J ends were trimmed by 3 bases and 2 bases, with 22 bases remaining between them. Germline CDR1 and CDR2: MGHRA and YSYEKL. CDR3 length: 19 residues. The CDR3 bases are TGCGCCAGCAGCCACCCAAGGGGCATTCCCTCGGTTACTAATGAAAAACTGTTTTTT. This encodes CASSHPRGIPSVTNEKLFF.

V and J are TRBV6-1 and TRBJ1-2; TRBD1 aligns across 7 bases. The CDR3 consists of 15 residues. Unmatched junction bases numbered 7, after V lost 4 bases and J lost 2 bases. Per germline, CDR1 MNHNS and CDR2 SASEGT. This CDR3 is CASSGRGTDNYGYTF. The CDR3 DNA reads TGTGCCAGCAGTGGCAGGGGGACAGACAACTATGGCTACACCTTC.

V and J are TRBV6-6 and TRBJ2-7, with 9 bases lining up with TRBD1. This CDR3 has 15 amino acids. V trimming: 0 bases; J trimming: 2 bases; junction bases outside the gene matches: 2. Per the germline V gene, CDR1 is MNHNY and CDR2 is SVGAGI (reference sequence). As DNA, the CDR3 is TGTGCCAGCAGTTACTCCGACAGGGGGACCTACGAGCAGTACTTC. As protein: CASSYSDRGTYEQYF.

The V call is TRBV15, the J call TRBJ1-1; D not resolved. Germline V gene sequence: CDR1 LNHNV, CDR2 YYDKDF (reference sequence). Trimming took off 0 bases at V and 0 bases at J, with 8 bases between the two ends. The CDR3 runs 15 residues. The CDR3 spells CATSREGSLNTEAFF. The DNA of the CDR3 is TGTGCCACCAGCAGAGAGGGCTCTCTGAACACTGAAGCTTTCTTT.

The chain is built from TRBV15 and TRBJ2-3; TRBD2 might be the D (5 bases). Trimming cost V 3 bases and J 2 bases, with 18 bases left between them. CDR1 and CDR2 from the germline V gene are LNHNV and YYDKDF (reference sequence). CDR3 size: 17 residues. The CDR3 reads CATSSPTPAGLTDTQYF. The CDR3 nucleotides are TGTGCCACCAGCAGTCCCACGCCCGCGGGCCTCACAGATACGCAGTATTTT.

The chain uses TRBV20-1 and TRBJ2-7; TRBD1 is a possible D gene (5 bases). The ends were cut back, 7 bases at V and 4 bases at J, with 11 bases in the middle. This CDR3 region has 11 residues. CDR1 and CDR2 (germline): DFQATT, SNEGSKA (reference sequence). The CDR3 sequence is CSVGRAYEQYF. The CDR3 coding sequence is TGCAGTGTGGGCAGGGCATACGAGCAGTACTTC.

The V and J genes are TRBV29-1 and TRBJ1-1, with TRBD1 matching over 8 bases. This CDR3 comprises 13 residues. Per the germline V gene, CDR1 is SQVTM and CDR2 is ANQGSEA. Trimming removed 6 bases from V and 4 bases from J; junction bases left unmatched: 7. For the CDR3, the DNA is TGCAGCGTATCCGGACAGGGAATCACTGAAGCTTTCTTT. Translation gives CSVSGQGITEAFF.

A few counts support this clone. This chain links TRBV29-1 with TRBJ1-2; the match to TRBD1 covers 12 bases. Germline V gives CDR1 SQVTM, CDR2 ANQGSEA. This CDR3 comprises 14 residues. V was clipped by 6 bases and J by 6 bases; unmatched bases: 8. The DNA for the CDR3 is TGCAGCGTCCTATGGGACAGGGGGCGGGATGGCTACACCTTC. Its translation: CSVLWDRGRDGYTF.

The genes are TRBV9 and TRBJ1-4; D gene uncertain. Between the trimmed V and J ends, which lost 4 bases and 8 bases, there was a span of 18 bases. This CDR3 is built from 15 residues. Germline CDR1 and CDR2: SGDLS and YYNGEE. The CDR3 sequence: CASSPRGGLGEKLFF. The CDR3 DNA reads as TGTGCCAGCAGCCCCCGGGGAGGGTTGGGAGAAAAACTGTTTTTT.